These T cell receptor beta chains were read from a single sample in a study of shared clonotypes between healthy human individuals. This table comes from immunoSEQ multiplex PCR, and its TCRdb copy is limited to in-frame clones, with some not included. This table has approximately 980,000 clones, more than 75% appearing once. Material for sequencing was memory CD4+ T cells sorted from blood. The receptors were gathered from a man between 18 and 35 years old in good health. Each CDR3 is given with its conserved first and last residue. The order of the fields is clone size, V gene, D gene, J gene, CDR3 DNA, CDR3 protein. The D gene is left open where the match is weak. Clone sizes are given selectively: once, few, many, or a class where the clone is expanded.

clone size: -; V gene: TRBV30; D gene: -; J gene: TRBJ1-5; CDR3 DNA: TGCCCCCGGGGGGGGGTCAATCAGCCCCAGCATTTT; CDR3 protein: CPRGGVNQPQHF
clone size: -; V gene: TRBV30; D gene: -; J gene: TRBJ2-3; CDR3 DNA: TGTGCCTGGACCCCCAGGACAGATACGCAGTATTTT; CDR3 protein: CAWTPRTDTQYF
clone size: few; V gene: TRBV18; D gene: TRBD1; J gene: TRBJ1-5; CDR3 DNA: TGTGCCAGCTCACCCGTTAAGGGGGCGGGGCAGCCCCAGCATTTT; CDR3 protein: CASSPVKGAGQPQHF
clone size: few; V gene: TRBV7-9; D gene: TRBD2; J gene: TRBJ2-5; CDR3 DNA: TGTGCCAGCAGCTCGGACCCGACTAGCGGGGGGACCCAGTACTTC; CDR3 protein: CASSSDPTSGGTQYF
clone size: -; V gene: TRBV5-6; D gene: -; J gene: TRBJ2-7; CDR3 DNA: TGTGCCAGCAGCAGGATGGGACAACTCAGCTCCTACGAGCAGTACTTC; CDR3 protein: CASSRMGQLSSYEQYF
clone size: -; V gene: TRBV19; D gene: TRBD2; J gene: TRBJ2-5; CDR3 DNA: TGTGCCAGTCCGAATGGGGGGGATCAAGAGACCCAGTACTTC; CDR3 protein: CASPNGGDQETQYF
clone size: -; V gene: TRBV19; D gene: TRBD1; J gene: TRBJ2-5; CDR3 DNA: TGTGCCAGTAGTAGGACAGGACAAGAGACCCAGTACTTC; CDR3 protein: CASSRTGQETQYF
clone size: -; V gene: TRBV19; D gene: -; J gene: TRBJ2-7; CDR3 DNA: TGTGCCAGTAGTCTGTCCTCACGAGACTACGAGCAGTACTTC; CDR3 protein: CASSLSSRDYEQYF
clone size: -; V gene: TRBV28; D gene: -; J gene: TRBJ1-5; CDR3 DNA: TGTGCCAGCAGCTCGTATAGCAATCAGCCCCAGCATTTT; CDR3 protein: CASSSYSNQPQHF
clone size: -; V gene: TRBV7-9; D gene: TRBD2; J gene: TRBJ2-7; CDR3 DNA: TGTGCCAGCAGCTTAGTAATAGCGGGATTTTACGAGCAGTACTTC; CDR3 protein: CASSLVIAGFYEQYF
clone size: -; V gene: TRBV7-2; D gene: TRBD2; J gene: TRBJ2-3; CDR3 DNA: TGTGCCAGCAGCCTGGGGACTAGCGGCTACACAGATACGCAGTATTTT; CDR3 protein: CASSLGTSGYTDTQYF
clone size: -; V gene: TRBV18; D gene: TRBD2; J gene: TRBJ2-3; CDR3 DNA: TGTGCCAGCTCTCAAAATCCTAGCGGGGGCGCAGATACGCAGTATTTT; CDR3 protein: CASSQNPSGGADTQYF
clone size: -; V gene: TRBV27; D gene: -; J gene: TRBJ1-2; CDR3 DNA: TGTGCCAGCAGCCCCGGGTCTTTCTATGGCTACACCTTC; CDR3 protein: CASSPGSFYGYTF
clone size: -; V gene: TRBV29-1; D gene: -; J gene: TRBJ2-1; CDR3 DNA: TGCAGCGGGGGAGGATTTGGTGAGCAGTTCTTC; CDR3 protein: CSGGGFGEQFF